The T cell receptor beta chain described here comes from a study of T-cell memory formation after mild COVID-19. About the study: The two donors had largely donor-specific TCR clusters.

CDR3 size: 14 residues. J was trimmed by 8 bases and V by 7 bases; bases with no gene match: 11. Employing constant-segment primers, 5'RACE generated TCR alpha and TCR beta cDNA libraries bearing sample barcodes and UMIs. Each CDR3 protein is one row after TCRdb ran MiXCR on the 5' RACE reads. The table includes around 320,000 distinct CDR3 sequences, approximately 19% detected once. Study-wide findings and caveats: Pre-infection memory carried some responding clones, suggesting that cross-reactive memory joined. Clones shrinking between day 15 and 85 showed a balanced CD4/CD8 split, and those that grew later tilted toward CD4+.

A remark on this clonotype: Its antigen is as yet unknown.

Sequenced input: PBMCs or a T cell subset sorted from them (not recorded which). This receptor was taken from a man aged 18 to 29 who had mild COVID-19 (a few samples of this study predate the infection). Cell type and time point are not known. This chain connects TRBV12-3 or TRBV12-4 to TRBJ1-1, with 9 bases identical to TRBD1. Written as DNA, the CDR3 is TGTGCCAGCAAGGTGGGGACAGGGCTACGAGAAGCTTTCTTT. Protein sequence: CASKVGTGLREAFF.